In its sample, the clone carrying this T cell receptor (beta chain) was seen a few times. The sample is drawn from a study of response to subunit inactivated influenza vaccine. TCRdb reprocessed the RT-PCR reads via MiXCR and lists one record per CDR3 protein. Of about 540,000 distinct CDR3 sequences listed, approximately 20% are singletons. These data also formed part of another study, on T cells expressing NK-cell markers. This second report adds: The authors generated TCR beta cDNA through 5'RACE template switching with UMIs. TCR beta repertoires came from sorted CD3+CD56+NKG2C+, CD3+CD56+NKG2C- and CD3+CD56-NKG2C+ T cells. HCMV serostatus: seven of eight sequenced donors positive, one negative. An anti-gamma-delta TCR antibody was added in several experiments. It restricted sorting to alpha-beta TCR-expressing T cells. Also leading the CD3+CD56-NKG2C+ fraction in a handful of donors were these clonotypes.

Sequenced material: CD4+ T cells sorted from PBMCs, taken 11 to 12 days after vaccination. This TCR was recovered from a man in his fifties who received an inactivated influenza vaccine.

CDR3 bases: TGTGCCAGCAGCCCACGGGACGGTCTACAAGAGACCCAGTACTTC. Protein: CASSPRDGLQETQYF. The chain couples TRBV7-9 to TRBJ2-5; possibly TRBD1 or TRBD2 for D (5 bases each). The V end was cut by 5 bases, the J end by 2 bases, with 15 bases between. CDR1 and CDR2 from the germline V gene are SEHNR and FQNEAQ (reference sequence). This CDR3 spans 15 amino acids.